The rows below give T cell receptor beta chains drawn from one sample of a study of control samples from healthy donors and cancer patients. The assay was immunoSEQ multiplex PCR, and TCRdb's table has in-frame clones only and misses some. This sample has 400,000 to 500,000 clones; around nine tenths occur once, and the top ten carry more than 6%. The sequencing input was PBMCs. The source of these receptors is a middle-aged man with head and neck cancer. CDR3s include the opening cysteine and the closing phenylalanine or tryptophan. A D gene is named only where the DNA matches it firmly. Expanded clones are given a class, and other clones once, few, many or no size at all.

CDR3 DNA: TGTGCCAGCAGCTTGGAATTGACTGGGGCCAACGTCCTGACTTTC
CDR3 protein: CASSLELTGANVLTF
V gene: TRBV5-4
D gene: -
clone size: -
J gene: TRBJ2-6

CDR3 DNA: TGCAGTGCCTCCAACGGGGAGCTGTTTTTT
CDR3 protein: CSASNGELFF
V gene: TRBV20-1
D gene: -
clone size: -
J gene: TRBJ2-2

CDR3 DNA: TGTGCCAGCAGCGTAGGAGGAGGCGGATCCATATATTTT
CDR3 protein: CASSVGGGGSIYF
V gene: TRBV9
D gene: -
clone size: -
J gene: TRBJ1-3

CDR3 DNA: TGTGCCAGCAGTGACCCGTACAGCAATCAGCCCCAGCATTTT
CDR3 protein: CASSDPYSNQPQHF
V gene: TRBV2
D gene: -
clone size: once
J gene: TRBJ1-5

CDR3 DNA: TGTGCCAGCAGCCCGCGACTAGCGGGAGTCACAGATACGCAGTATTTT
CDR3 protein: CASSPRLAGVTDTQYF
V gene: TRBV5-4
D gene: TRBD2
clone size: -
J gene: TRBJ2-3

CDR3 DNA: TGCAGCGTTGGGGATGGGGCAGGAAACACCATATATTTT
CDR3 protein: CSVGDGAGNTIYF
V gene: TRBV29-1
D gene: -
clone size: -
J gene: TRBJ1-3

CDR3 DNA: TGTGCCAGCAGTTACTCGCCGCAGACAGGGTTTCTTGGGCAGTACTTC
CDR3 protein: CASSYSPQTGFLGQYF
V gene: TRBV6-6
D gene: TRBD1
clone size: -
J gene: TRBJ2-7

CDR3 DNA: TGTGCCAGCAGCCAAACGGGGCAGCGGGGGACTAGCACAGATACGCAGTATTTT
CDR3 protein: CASSQTGQRGTSTDTQYF
V gene: TRBV7-3
D gene: TRBD2
clone size: -
J gene: TRBJ2-3

CDR3 DNA: TGTGCCAGCACCAATAACAATGAGCAGTTCTTC
CDR3 protein: CASTNNNEQFF
V gene: TRBV27
D gene: -
clone size: -
J gene: TRBJ2-1

CDR3 DNA: TGTGCCAGCACCCCCAGCCCGGGGGGGCAAGTCCCTGAAGCTTTCTTT
CDR3 protein: CASTPSPGGQVPEAFF
V gene: TRBV28
D gene: -
clone size: -
J gene: TRBJ1-1

CDR3 DNA: TGTGCCAGCAGCACTGCTAGCGGGGTGAAAGATACGCAGTATTTT
CDR3 protein: CASSTASGVKDTQYF
V gene: TRBV5-4
D gene: TRBD2
clone size: -
J gene: TRBJ2-3

CDR3 DNA: TGTGCCAGCAGGGCGAGGTCGGCGGGAGATACGCAGTATTTT
CDR3 protein: CASRARSAGDTQYF
V gene: TRBV7-3
D gene: -
clone size: -
J gene: TRBJ2-3

CDR3 DNA: TGTGCCAGCAGCTTAAGTGTCAGGGAGACACATAACTATGGCTACACCTTC
CDR3 protein: CASSLSVRETHNYGYTF
V gene: TRBV7-8
D gene: -
clone size: -
J gene: TRBJ1-2

CDR3 DNA: TGTGCCAGCAGCTTAAGGTACCAAGAGACCCAGTACTTC
CDR3 protein: CASSLRYQETQYF
V gene: TRBV5-6
D gene: -
clone size: -
J gene: TRBJ2-5

CDR3 DNA: TGTGCCAGCTCACCAGCGGGGGCGAGCAATCAGCCCCAGCATTTT
CDR3 protein: CASSPAGASNQPQHF
V gene: TRBV18
D gene: -
clone size: -
J gene: TRBJ1-5

CDR3 DNA: -
CDR3 protein: CASSLRLRPLSPSIF
V gene: TRBV5-8
D gene: -
clone size: -
J gene: TRBJ1-5

CDR3 DNA: TGCAGCGTTGAAGATGCATCTTTCCCCGCTAACTATGGCTACACCTTC
CDR3 protein: CSVEDASFPANYGYTF
V gene: TRBV29-1
D gene: -
clone size: -
J gene: TRBJ1-2

CDR3 DNA: TGTGCCAGCAGCCAAGATGGGGACAGGGGGCGAGAAAAACTGTTTTTT
CDR3 protein: CASSQDGDRGREKLFF
V gene: TRBV3-1/TRBV3-2
D gene: TRBD1
clone size: -
J gene: TRBJ1-4

CDR3 DNA: TGTGCCAGCAGCCAGATCGGACTAGCTCAAACGGGCGGGGAGCTGTTTTTT
CDR3 protein: CASSQIGLAQTGGELFF
V gene: TRBV4-2
D gene: TRBD2
clone size: -
J gene: TRBJ2-2

CDR3 DNA: TGTGCCAGCAGCCCAGACCTGAGGGCTAATGAAAAACTGTTTTTT
CDR3 protein: CASSPDLRANEKLFF
V gene: TRBV7-6
D gene: -
clone size: -
J gene: TRBJ1-4

CDR3 DNA: TGTGCCAGCTCAGCTGACAGGGCCTATAATGAAAAACTGTTTTTT
CDR3 protein: CASSADRAYNEKLFF
V gene: TRBV18
D gene: TRBD1
clone size: -
J gene: TRBJ1-4

CDR3 DNA: TGTGCCACCAGTGAGACCGGGAACTACAATGAGCAGTTCTTC
CDR3 protein: CATSETGNYNEQFF
V gene: TRBV24-1
D gene: -
clone size: few
J gene: TRBJ2-1

CDR3 DNA: TGCGCCAGCAGCTTGTTGGGACCTACTAACACCGGGGAGCTGTTTTTT
CDR3 protein: CASSLLGPTNTGELFF
V gene: TRBV5-1
D gene: -
clone size: -
J gene: TRBJ2-2

CDR3 DNA: TGTGCCAGCAGTTTTCGGCTGGGTTTGAACACTGAAGCTTTCTTT
CDR3 protein: CASSFRLGLNTEAFF
V gene: TRBV28
D gene: -
clone size: -
J gene: TRBJ1-1

CDR3 DNA: TGTGCCAGCAGTCTTACCGGCACTACCGGATCCTACGAGCAGTACTTC
CDR3 protein: CASSLTGTTGSYEQYF
V gene: TRBV6-6
D gene: -
clone size: -
J gene: TRBJ2-7

CDR3 DNA: TGTGCCAGTAGTATTGGGGGACAGGGGGTTCATAATTCACCCCTCCACTTT
CDR3 protein: CASSIGGQGVHNSPLHF
V gene: TRBV19
D gene: TRBD1
clone size: -
J gene: TRBJ1-6

CDR3 DNA: TGTGCCAGCAGCACCCGGACTAGTGGAGGCAATGAGCAGTTCTTC
CDR3 protein: CASSTRTSGGNEQFF
V gene: TRBV11-2
D gene: TRBD2
clone size: -
J gene: TRBJ2-1

CDR3 DNA: TGTGCCAGTAGTATACGAGACAGGGGTCAAGGCTACACCTTC
CDR3 protein: CASSIRDRGQGYTF
V gene: TRBV19
D gene: TRBD1
clone size: -
J gene: TRBJ1-2

CDR3 DNA: TGTGCCAGCAGGGGTGCGGGAGGGACCTACAATGAGCAGTTCTTC
CDR3 protein: CASRGAGGTYNEQFF
V gene: TRBV2
D gene: TRBD2
clone size: -
J gene: TRBJ2-1

CDR3 DNA: TGTGCCAGCAGTTACTCTGAGAGGAGCAATCAGCCCCAGCATTTT
CDR3 protein: CASSYSERSNQPQHF
V gene: TRBV6-2/TRBV6-3
D gene: -
clone size: -
J gene: TRBJ1-5

CDR3 DNA: TGTGCCTGGAGGAATCAAGGGACAGGGCCGTACCCTACCCGCGCCTACAATGAGCAGTTCTTC
CDR3 protein: CAWRNQGTGPYPTRAYNEQFF
V gene: TRBV30
D gene: TRBD1
clone size: -
J gene: TRBJ2-1

CDR3 DNA: TGTGCCAGCAGCTTACCCCCACAGGCTGACCGCTACAATGAGCAGTTCTTC
CDR3 protein: CASSLPPQADRYNEQFF
V gene: TRBV7-9
D gene: -
clone size: -
J gene: TRBJ2-1

CDR3 DNA: TGCGCCAGCAGCTTGACGGGACGGACCACTACAGATACGCAGTATTTT
CDR3 protein: CASSLTGRTTTDTQYF
V gene: TRBV5-1
D gene: -
clone size: -
J gene: TRBJ2-3